What follows are 22 T cell receptor beta chains derived from one specimen sequenced in a study of immune evolution from preneoplasia to lung adenocarcinoma. Using immunoSEQ multiplex PCR, the repertoire was profiled, and TCRdb retains in-frame clones only, with some absent. In the table there are several thousand clones, 70% to 85% of which are singletons. The specimen was FFPE adjacent normal lung tissue. The origin of the receptors is a person between 65 and 80 years old with lung adenocarcinoma.

The J gene is TRBJ1-1, the V gene TRBV18; D might be TRBD1 (6 bases). The germline V gene has CDR1 KGHSH and CDR2 LQKENI. V was shortened by 6 bases and J by 2 bases, with 16 bases between the two germline ends. This CDR3 has 15 residues. The CDR3 is CASSPDDRSNTEAFF. DNA of the CDR3: TGTGCCAGCTCGCCTGATGACAGGAGCAACACTGAAGCTTTCTTT. Using reference TRBV18 and TRBJ1-1 for the parts outside the CDR3, the full variable domain is NAGVMQNPRHLVRRRGQEARLRCSPMKGHSHVYWYRQLPEEGLKFMVYLQKENIIDESGMPKERFSAEFPKEGPSILRIQQVVRGDSAAYFCASSPDDRSNTEAFFGQGTRLTVV.

The table lists this clone with a count of one. This chain uses TRBV18 with TRBJ2-7; D gene uncertain. Germline CDR1 reads KGHSH; CDR2 reads LQKENI. V was trimmed by 6 bases and J by 1 base, leaving 10 bases between them. The CDR3 length is 13 residues. CDR3 nucleotides: TGTGCCAGCTCCCCAGAGGTTTCCTACGAGCAGTACTTC. This encodes CASSPEVSYEQYF.

A few counts support this clone. V is TRBV11-2 and J is TRBJ2-5, with 8 bases aligning to TRBD1. Trimming took 6 bases from V and 2 from J; bases not matched to a gene: 11. Germline V CDR1 and CDR2: SGHAT, FQNNGV. This CDR3 has 16 residues. The CDR3 sequence is CASRIYRGNIQETQYF. The CDR3 region has the DNA TGTGCCAGCAGAATTTACAGGGGGAATATTCAAGAGACCCAGTACTTC.

V usage is TRBV19 and J usage is TRBJ2-7; D not certain. Germline CDR1 LNHDA, CDR2 SQIVND (reference sequence). CDR3 length equals 12 residues. V was shortened by 2 bases and J by 5 bases, with 7 bases between the two germline ends. The CDR3 here is CASSIMGNEQYF. CDR3 DNA: TGTGCCAGTAGTATAATGGGAAACGAGCAGTACTTC.

This clone was detected only a few times. The chain recombines TRBV7-9 with TRBJ2-3; unclear D gene. Germline assignment: CDR1 SEHNR and CDR2 FQNEAQ (reference sequence). V dropped 5 bases and J dropped 5 bases, with 14 bases sitting between them. The CDR3 is 14 amino acids. The DNA of the CDR3 is TGTGCCAGCAGCAGACGCCCCCAGGAAGATACGCAGTATTTT. Its protein is CASSRRPQEDTQYF.

This clone was seen a handful of times. The rearrangement joins TRBV11-2 to TRBJ2-2; perhaps TRBD2 as D (5 bases). Germline CDR1 and CDR2: SGHAT and FQNNGV. This CDR3 is built from 14 residues. Trimming took off 1 base at V and 4 bases at J, with 7 bases between the two ends. Here the CDR3 reads CASSLVRGTGELFF. CDR3 nucleotides: TGTGCCAGCAGCTTAGTACGGGGCACCGGGGAGCTGTTTTTT.

The chain couples TRBV7-2 to TRBJ1-1; D perhaps matches TRBD1 (5 bases). The CDR3 is 12 amino acids. Trimming pared 1 base from V and 11 bases from J, leaving 11 bases between. From germline, CDR1 is SGHTA and CDR2 FQGNSA. This CDR3 reads CASSLDGGAAFF. The CDR3, as DNA: TGTGCCAGCAGCTTAGACGGGGGTGCGGCTTTCTTT.

The CDR3 coding sequence is TGTGCCAGCAGCTCCACGTCAGGGGACGAGCAGTACTTC. It translates to CASSSTSGDEQYF. The chain links TRBV7-3 to TRBJ2-7; D may be TRBD1 (6 bases). The CDR3 is 13 residues long. Per the germline V gene, CDR1 is SGHTA and CDR2 is FQGTGA. Trimming cost V 4 bases and J 5 bases, with 12 bases left between them.

This chain connects TRBV6-5 to TRBJ2-7; 10 bases align to TRBD2. Germline-derived CDR1 and CDR2 are MNHEY and SVGAGI. The CDR3 runs 15 residues. J gave up 3 bases and V 6 bases, and 8 bases lay outside the gene matches. This chain's CDR3 is CASSLIAGGGYEQYF. In DNA, the CDR3 is TGTGCCAGCAGCCTAATAGCGGGGGGCGGCTACGAGCAGTACTTC.

This chain uses TRBV9 with TRBJ1-6, with D uncertain. The CDR3 loop spans 13 amino acids. V was clipped by 4 bases and J by 10 bases, with 12 bases between them. CDR1 and CDR2 from the germline V gene are SGDLS and YYNGEE. The CDR3 DNA is TGTGCCAGCAGCTTTAATCCGCGCTCACCCCTCCACTTT. This gives the protein CASSFNPRSPLHF.

The chain joins TRBV11-2 to TRBJ2-5, with D possibly being TRBD2 (6 bases). CDR3 size: 16 residues. The germline V gene has CDR1 SGHAT and CDR2 FQNNGV. Trimming took off 1 base at V and 8 bases at J, with 20 bases between the two ends. CDR3 amino acids: CASSLGPAEGGGTQYF. For the CDR3, the DNA is TGTGCCAGCAGCTTAGGCCCCGCGGAGGGTGGGGGAACCCAGTACTTC.

The J gene is TRBJ2-7, the V gene TRBV28; 10 positions match TRBD1. CDR3 length: 14 residues. The ends lost 3 bases at V and 2 bases at J; junction bases unmatched: 1. Looked up from germline, CDR1 is MDHEN and CDR2 is SYDVKM. The DNA of the CDR3 is TGTGCCAGCAGTTTTGGGACAGGGGCCTACGAGCAGTACTTC. It encodes CASSFGTGAYEQYF.

The rearrangement uses TRBV6-6 and TRBJ2-4; possibly TRBD1 or TRBD2 for D (5 bases each). This CDR3 is 13 amino acids long. CDR1 MNHNY and CDR2 SVGAGI come from the germline V gene (reference sequence). Trimming pared 5 bases from V and 12 bases from J, leaving 17 bases between. The CDR3 bases are TGTGCCAGCAGTCCCCCCCCCGGGACGGCTCAGTACTTC. As protein: CASSPPPGTAQYF.

Only a few counts were recorded for this clone. J is TRBJ1-1 and V is TRBV6-5; TRBD1 matches 7 bases. This CDR3 contains 14 residues. Unmatched junction bases numbered 6, after V lost 4 bases and J lost 4 bases. The germline V gene has CDR1 MNHEY and CDR2 SVGAGI. As DNA, the CDR3 is TGTGCCAGCAGTTCCATAGACAGGGCCACTGAAGCTTTCTTT. Protein: CASSSIDRATEAFF.

The chain is built from TRBV5-4 and TRBJ2-3; D is undetermined. V was clipped by 0 bases and J by 7 bases, with 6 bases between them. Germline CDR1 reads SGHNT; CDR2 reads YYREEE (reference sequence). This CDR3 region has 12 residues. CDR3 nucleotide sequence: TGTGCCAGCAGCTTGGAACAGAATACGCAGTATTTT. Translation gives CASSLEQNTQYF.

The rearrangement uses TRBV7-2 and TRBJ2-1, with 16 bases matching TRBD2. J gave up 7 bases and V 5 bases, and 5 bases lay outside the gene matches. This CDR3 has 16 amino acids. Germline values: CDR1 SGHTA, CDR2 FQGNSA. DNA for the CDR3: TGTGCCAGCAGCCCCTTGGGACTAGCGGGAGGGAATGAGCAGTTCTTC. Translation gives CASSPLGLAGGNEQFF. Drawing the rest from reference TRBV7-2 and TRBJ2-1, the complete variable domain is GAGVSQSPSNKVTEKGKDVELRCDPISGHTALYWYRQSLGQGLEFLIYFQGNSAPDKSGLPSDRFSAERTGGSVSTLTIQRTQQEDSAVYLCASSPLGLAGGNEQFFGPGTRLTVL.

The chain employs TRBV28 and TRBJ2-5, with a possible D match to TRBD1 (6 bases). V dropped 4 bases and J dropped 2 bases, with 8 bases sitting between them. The germline V gene has CDR1 MDHEN and CDR2 SYDVKM. This CDR3 is 13 amino acids long. The CDR3 protein is CASSWTAQETQYF. The CDR3 DNA sequence: TGTGCCAGCAGTTGGACAGCACAAGAGACCCAGTACTTC.

The J gene is TRBJ2-2, the V gene TRBV9, with 8 bases identical to TRBD2. CDR3 length: 16 amino acids. The ends lost 0 bases at V and 5 bases at J; junction bases unmatched: 6. Looked up from germline, CDR1 is SGDLS and CDR2 is YYNGEE. In nucleotides, the CDR3 is TGTGCCAGCAGCGTAGGGGGACTAGATGGGACCGGGGAGCTGTTTTTT. It encodes CASSVGGLDGTGELFF. Combining the CDR3 with reference TRBV9 and TRBJ2-2 gives the whole variable domain DSGVTQTPKHLITATGQRVTLRCSPRSGDLSVYWYQQSLDQGLQFLIQYYNGEERAKGNILERFSAQQFPDLHSELNLSSLELGDSALYFCASSVGGLDGTGELFFGEGSRLTVL.

The chain has TRBV7-9 and TRBJ2-1; possibly TRBD1 for D (6 bases). Per the germline V gene, CDR1 is SEHNR and CDR2 is FQNEAQ (reference sequence). Trimming took off 3 bases at V and 6 bases at J, with 12 bases between the two ends. The CDR3 runs to 14 residues. The CDR3, as DNA: TGTGCCAGCAGCTTGGGGGCAGGGATCAATGAGCAGTTCTTC. Translation gives CASSLGAGINEQFF.

This clone has only a few counts. V usage is TRBV5-1 and J usage is TRBJ2-5; D is unclear. V dropped 3 bases and J dropped 4 bases, with 13 bases sitting between them. The CDR3 spans 14 residues. Germline values: CDR1 SGHRS, CDR2 YFSETQ. The CDR3 is CASSSGPRRETQYF. CDR3 bases: TGCGCCAGCAGCTCTGGACCTAGGCGAGAGACCCAGTACTTC.

The gene calls are TRBV6-5 and TRBJ1-5, with D hard to call. Germline lookup yields CDR1 MNHEY and CDR2 SVGAGI. The V end lost 5 bases, the J end lost 6 bases, and 17 bases lay between the germline ends. The CDR3 covers 15 residues. For the CDR3, the DNA is TGTGCCAGCAGTAGCTCAAAACTCGTTGGTCAGCCCCAGCATTTT. It translates to CASSSSKLVGQPQHF.

The chain employs TRBV4-1 and TRBJ2-1; the match to TRBD2 covers 11 bases. The CDR3 length is 17 residues. After removal of 4 bases from V and 0 bases from J, the junction contained 5 bases not matched to a gene. CDR1 is MGHRA and CDR2 is YSYEKL in the germline V gene. The CDR3 nucleotides read TGCGCCAGCAGCCCGGGACTAGCGGCAAGCTCCTACAATGAGCAGTTCTTC. Its protein is CASSPGLAASSYNEQFF.